The following is a T cell receptor beta chain sequence with its context. Antigen: not known. The sample comes from a study of T-cell memory formation after mild COVID-19. About the research overall: Clusters were largely donor specific. Study observations and caveats: Contracting CD4+ clones lay largely in CM and EM, with CD8+ ones residing in EMRA. Later expanders leaned CD4+, whereas day 15 to 85 contracting clones were balanced CD4/CD8.

TCRdb re-called the 5' RACE reads through MiXCR, storing one row per CDR3 protein. The data hold around 530,000 distinct CDR3 sequences, with roughly 21% observed a single time. The CDR3 totals 13 residues. The J segment lost 6 bases and the V segment lost 3 bases, leaving 6 bases of the junction unmatched. Germline CDR1 and CDR2: DFQATT and SNEGSKA (reference sequence). This TCR derives from an adult woman who had mild COVID-19 (a few samples of this study predate the infection). Cell type and time point are not known. Material for sequencing was PBMCs or a T cell subset sorted from them (not recorded which). The V gene is TRBV20-1, the J gene TRBJ1-1; 8 positions match TRBD1. The CDR3 is CSASRTGTSEAFF. The CDR3 DNA follows: TGCAGTGCTAGCAGGACAGGGACCTCTGAAGCTTTCTTT.